The 4 T cell receptor beta chains listed next were all sequenced from one sample in a study of blood T cell repertoires in COVID-19. Produced via immunoSEQ multiplex PCR; TCRdb's table is partial and in-frame only. The sample lists fewer than 200,000 clones, approximately 85% occurring once. The source material was peripheral blood. These receptors all stem from a woman older than 75 with acute or convalescent COVID-19.

The chain uses TRBV5-4 and TRBJ2-6, with 7 bases that match TRBD2. Trimming took 4 bases from V and 1 from J; bases not matched to a gene: 8. Looked up from germline, CDR1 is SGHNT and CDR2 is YYREEE (reference sequence). The CDR3 length is 17 residues. The CDR3 sequence is CASSPPTGGSGANVLTF. The CDR3 DNA follows: TGTGCCAGCAGCCCCCCTACGGGGGGTTCTGGGGCCAACGTCCTGACTTTC.

The V gene is TRBV5-4, the J gene TRBJ2-1; possible D gene TRBD2, 6 bases. V lost 1 base and J lost 3, with 14 bases in between. Germline CDR1 reads SGHNT; CDR2 reads YYREEE (reference sequence). The CDR3 is made up of 16 amino acids. The CDR3 loop is CASSLISGRNYNEQFF. Written as DNA, the CDR3 is TGTGCCAGCAGCTTGATTTCCGGGAGAAACTACAATGAGCAGTTCTTC.

The CDR3: CASSVRQGASNYGYTF. DNA for the CDR3: TGCGCCAGCAGTGTTCGGCAGGGGGCTTCGAACTATGGCTACACCTTC. This chain links TRBV10-2 with TRBJ1-2; 8 nucleotides line up with TRBD1. The CDR3 loop spans 16 amino acids. Germline trimming cut 4 bases from V and 2 bases from J; bases unmatched to any gene: 9. Germline CDR1 reads WSHSY; CDR2 reads SAAADI.

This CDR3 is CASSLEQNSYEQYF. The CDR3 DNA reads as TGCGCCAGCAGCTTGGAACAGAACTCCTACGAGCAGTACTTC. The chain links TRBV5-1 to TRBJ2-7; D gene uncertain. The V gene's germline CDR1 is SGHRS and CDR2 YFSETQ. Trimming shortened V by 0 bases and J by 0 bases, and 7 bases separated the two germline ends. The CDR3 is made up of 14 amino acids.